The text below deals with one TCR beta chain. Its antigen is unidentified. This entry belongs to a study of T cell responses to AZD1222 COVID-19 vaccine. This table comes from immunoSEQ multiplex PCR, and its TCRdb copy is limited to in-frame clones, with some not included. Among 120,000 to 150,000 clones listed, more than 75% were seen once. Whole-study results and caveats: Donor demographics were predominantly white British with a female majority; clonal diversity may be underestimated. Repertoires were obtained only post-peak T cell response. Vaccine-associated CD4 TCRs spanned spike, dominant at 160-218 and 743-854. The number of AZD1222 recipients seropositive at baseline was only 6 or 7.

The V end was cut by 0 bases, the J end by 4 bases, with 7 bases between. This CDR3 has 14 residues. The germline gives CDR1 SGHRS, CDR2 YFSETQ. The TCR originated in an adult who received the AZD1222 COVID-19 vaccine. The chain carries TRBV5-1 and TRBJ2-2; the D is unclear. Sequencing used peripheral blood, obtained 28 days after the second AZD1222 dose. The CDR3: CASSLAVSTGELFF. The CDR3 DNA follows: TGCGCCAGCAGCTTGGCCGTCAGCACCGGGGAGCTGTTTTTT. The full variable domain, with the rest looked up from reference TRBV5-1 and TRBJ2-2, is KAGVTQTPRYLIKTRGQQVTLSCSPISGHRSVSWYQQTPGQGLQFLFEYFSETQRNKGNFPGRFSGRQFSNSRSEMNVSTLELGDSALYLCASSLAVSTGELFFGEGSRLTVL.